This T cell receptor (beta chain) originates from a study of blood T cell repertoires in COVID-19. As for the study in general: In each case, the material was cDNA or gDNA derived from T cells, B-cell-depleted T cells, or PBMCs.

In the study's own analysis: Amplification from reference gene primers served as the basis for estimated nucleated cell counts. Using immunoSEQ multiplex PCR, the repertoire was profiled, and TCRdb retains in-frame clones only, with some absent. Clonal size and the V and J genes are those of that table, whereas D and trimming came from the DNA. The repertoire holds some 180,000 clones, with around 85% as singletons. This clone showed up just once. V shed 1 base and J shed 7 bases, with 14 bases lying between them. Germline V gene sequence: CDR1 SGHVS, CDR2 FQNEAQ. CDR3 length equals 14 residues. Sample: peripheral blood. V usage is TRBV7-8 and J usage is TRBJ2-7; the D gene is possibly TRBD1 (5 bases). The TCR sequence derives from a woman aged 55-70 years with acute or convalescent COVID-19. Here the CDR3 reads CASSLGGFAREQYV. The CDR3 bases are TGTGCCAGCAGCTTAGGGGGCTTCGCGAGGGAGCAGTACGTC.